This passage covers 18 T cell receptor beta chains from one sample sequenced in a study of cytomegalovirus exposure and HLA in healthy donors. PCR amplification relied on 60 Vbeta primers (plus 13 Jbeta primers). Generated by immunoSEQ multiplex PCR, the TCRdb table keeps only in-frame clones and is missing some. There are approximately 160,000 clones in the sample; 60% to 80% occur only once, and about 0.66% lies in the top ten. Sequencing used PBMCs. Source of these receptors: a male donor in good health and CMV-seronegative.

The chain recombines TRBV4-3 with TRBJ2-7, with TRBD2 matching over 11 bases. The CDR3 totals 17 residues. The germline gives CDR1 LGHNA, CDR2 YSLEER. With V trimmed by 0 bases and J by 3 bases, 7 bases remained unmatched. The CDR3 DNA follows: TGCGCCAGCAGCCAAGATAGCACTAGCGGGGGTTTCTACGAGCAGTACTTC. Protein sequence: CASSQDSTSGGFYEQYF.

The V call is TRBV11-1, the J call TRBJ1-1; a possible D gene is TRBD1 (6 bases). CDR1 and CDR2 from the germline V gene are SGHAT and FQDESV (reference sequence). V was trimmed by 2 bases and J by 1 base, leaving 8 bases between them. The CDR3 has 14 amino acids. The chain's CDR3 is CASSLTGPNTEAFF. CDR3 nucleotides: TGTGCCAGCAGCTTAACAGGGCCGAACACTGAAGCTTTCTTT.

CDR3 DNA sequence: TGCGCCAGCAGCTTCGGACAGGGCGGCTATGGCTACACCTTC. Translating gives CASSFGQGGYGYTF. J is TRBJ1-2 and V is TRBV4-3, with 8 bases fitting TRBD1. Germline CDR1 LGHNA, CDR2 YSLEER. This CDR3 contains 14 residues. Trimming at V came to 5 bases and at J to 4 bases, leaving 6 bases not matched to a gene.

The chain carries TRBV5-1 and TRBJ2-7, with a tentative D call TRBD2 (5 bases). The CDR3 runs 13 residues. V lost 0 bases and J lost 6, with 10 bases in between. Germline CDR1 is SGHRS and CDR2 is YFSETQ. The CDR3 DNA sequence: TGCGCCAGCAGCTTGGCCGGGGAGTCCGAGCAGTACTTC. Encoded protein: CASSLAGESEQYF.

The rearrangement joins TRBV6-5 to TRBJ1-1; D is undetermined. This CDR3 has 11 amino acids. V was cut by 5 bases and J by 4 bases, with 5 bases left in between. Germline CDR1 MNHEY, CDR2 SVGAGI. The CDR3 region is CASSVGTEAFF. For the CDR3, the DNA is TGTGCCAGCAGTGTCGGCACTGAAGCTTTCTTT.

This CDR3 reads CASSSDREPYEQYF. DNA of the CDR3: TGTGCCAGCAGTTCCGACAGGGAACCCTACGAGCAGTACTTC. V gene TRBV6-5 combines with J gene TRBJ2-5; TRBD1 matches 7 bases. The J call may be mistaken, given a closer DNA end match to TRBJ2-7. CDR3 size: 14 residues. CDR1 is MNHEY and CDR2 is SVGAGI in the germline V gene.

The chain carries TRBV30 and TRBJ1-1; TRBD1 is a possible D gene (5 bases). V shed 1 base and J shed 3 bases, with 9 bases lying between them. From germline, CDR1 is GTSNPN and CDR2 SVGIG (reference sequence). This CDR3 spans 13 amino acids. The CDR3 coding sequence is TGTGCCTGGAGTGCCGGGGGGGACACTGAAGCTTTCTTT. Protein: CAWSAGGDTEAFF. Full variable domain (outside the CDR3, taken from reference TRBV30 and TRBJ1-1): SQTIHQWPATLVQPVGSPLSLECTVEGTSNPNLYWYRQAAGRGLQLLFYSVGIGQISSEVPQNLSASRPQDRQFILSSKKLLLSDSGFYLCAWSAGGDTEAFFGQGTRLTVV.

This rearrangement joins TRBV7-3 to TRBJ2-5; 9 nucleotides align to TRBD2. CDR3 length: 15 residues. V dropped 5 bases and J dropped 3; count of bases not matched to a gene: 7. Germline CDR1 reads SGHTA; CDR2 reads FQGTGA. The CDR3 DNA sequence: TGTGCCAGCAGCCGTACCGGGACTAGCAAAGAGACCCAGTACTTC. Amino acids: CASSRTGTSKETQYF. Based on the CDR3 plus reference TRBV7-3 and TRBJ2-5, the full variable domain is GAGVSQTPSNKVTEKGKYVELRCDPISGHTALYWYRQSLGQGPEFLIYFQGTGAADDSGLPNDRFFAVRPEGSVSTLKIQRTERGDSAVYLCASSRTGTSKETQYFGPGTRLLVL.

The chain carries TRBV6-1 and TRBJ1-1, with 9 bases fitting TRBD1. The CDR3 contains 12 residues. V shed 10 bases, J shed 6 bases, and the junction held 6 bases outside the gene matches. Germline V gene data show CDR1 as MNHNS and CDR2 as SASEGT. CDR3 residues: CATRDRVPEAFF. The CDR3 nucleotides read TGTGCCACGCGGGACAGGGTGCCTGAAGCTTTCTTT.

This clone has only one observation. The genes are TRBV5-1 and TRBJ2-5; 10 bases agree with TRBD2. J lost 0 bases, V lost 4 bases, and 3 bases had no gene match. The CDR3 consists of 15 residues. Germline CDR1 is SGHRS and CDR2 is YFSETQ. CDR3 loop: CASSTGLADQETQYF. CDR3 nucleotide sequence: TGCGCCAGCAGCACCGGACTAGCGGACCAAGAGACCCAGTACTTC.

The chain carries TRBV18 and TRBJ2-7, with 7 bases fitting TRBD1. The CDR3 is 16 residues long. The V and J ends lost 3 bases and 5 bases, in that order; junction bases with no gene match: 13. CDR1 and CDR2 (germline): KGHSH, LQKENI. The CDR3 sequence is CASSPLVRDRDHEQYF. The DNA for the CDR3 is TGTGCCAGCTCACCCTTGGTGCGAGACAGGGACCACGAGCAGTACTTC.

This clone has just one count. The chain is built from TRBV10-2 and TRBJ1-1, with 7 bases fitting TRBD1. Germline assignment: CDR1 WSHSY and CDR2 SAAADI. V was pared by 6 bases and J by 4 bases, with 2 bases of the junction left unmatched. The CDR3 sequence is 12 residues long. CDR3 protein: CASRGQLTEAFF. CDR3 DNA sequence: TGCGCCAGCAGGGGACAGCTCACTGAAGCTTTCTTT.

The CDR3 DNA reads as TGTGCCAGCTCACCGTCCGAGACTAATGAAAAACTGTTTTTT. Its protein is CASSPSETNEKLFF. This chain connects TRBV18 to TRBJ1-4; no reliable D call. The CDR3 has 14 amino acids. Trimming shortened V by 3 bases and J by 2 bases, and 7 bases separated the two germline ends. Germline V gene sequence: CDR1 KGHSH, CDR2 LQKENI.

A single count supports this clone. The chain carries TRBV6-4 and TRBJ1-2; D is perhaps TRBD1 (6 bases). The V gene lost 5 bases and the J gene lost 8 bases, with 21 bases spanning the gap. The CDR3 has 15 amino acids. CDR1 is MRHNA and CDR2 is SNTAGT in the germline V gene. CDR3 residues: CASSNTGSPFEGYTF. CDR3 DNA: TGTGCCAGCAGTAACACAGGGAGTCCTTTCGAGGGCTACACCTTC.

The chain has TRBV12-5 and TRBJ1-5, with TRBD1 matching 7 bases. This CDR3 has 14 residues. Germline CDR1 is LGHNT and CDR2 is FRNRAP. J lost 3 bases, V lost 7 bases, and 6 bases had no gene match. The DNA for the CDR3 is TGTGCTAGTGTACGGACAGGTGACAATCAGCCCCAGCATTTT. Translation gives CASVRTGDNQPQHF.

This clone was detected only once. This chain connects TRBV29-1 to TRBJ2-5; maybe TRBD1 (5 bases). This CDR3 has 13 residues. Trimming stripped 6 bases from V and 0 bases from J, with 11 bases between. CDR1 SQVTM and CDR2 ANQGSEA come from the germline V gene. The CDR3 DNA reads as TGCAGCGTCGCAGGGAACCACCAAGAGACCCAGTACTTC. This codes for CSVAGNHQETQYF.

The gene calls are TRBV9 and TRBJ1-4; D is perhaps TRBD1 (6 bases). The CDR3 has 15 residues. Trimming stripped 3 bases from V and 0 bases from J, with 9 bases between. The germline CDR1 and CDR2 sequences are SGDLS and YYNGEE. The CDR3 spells CASSGNRATNEKLFF. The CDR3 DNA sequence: TGTGCCAGCAGCGGCAACAGGGCAACTAATGAAAAACTGTTTTTT.

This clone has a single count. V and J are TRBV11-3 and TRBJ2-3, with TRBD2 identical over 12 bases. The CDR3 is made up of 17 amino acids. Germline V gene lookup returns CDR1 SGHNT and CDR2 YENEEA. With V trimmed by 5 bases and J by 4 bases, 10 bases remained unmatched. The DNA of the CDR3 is TGTGCCAGCAGCCCTCGAGGGCTAGCGGGGGGGCCAGATACGCAGTATTTT. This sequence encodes CASSPRGLAGGPDTQYF.